The T cell receptor beta chain described here comes from a study of shared clonotypes between healthy human individuals. Broader study findings: Some clonotypes were shared by all four sorted-subset donors, while others were not shared. The non-shared ones had lower generation probabilities than the shared ones.

At deep level, the assay was performed. Profiling relied on immunoSEQ multiplex PCR, and the TCRdb table lists in-frame clones only, not all of them. Among a few million clones listed, roughly 92% were seen once. A remark on this clone: No antigen is known for it.

Germline V gene data show CDR1 as MNHNY and CDR2 as SVGAGI (reference sequence). V shed 6 bases and J 2 bases; nucleotides not matched to a gene: 8. The CDR3 has 15 amino acids. The sample comprised naive CD4+ T cells from PBMCs. Subset reported: CD45RA+ positively selected. The TCR was taken from a man between 18 and 29 years old in good health. Some clones in this sample may be carry-over from other donors' samples. The J gene is TRBJ1-2, the V gene TRBV6-6; 8 positions match TRBD1. CDR3 DNA sequence: TGTGCCAGCAGCCATAGGGACAGGACAAACTATGGCTACACCTTC. Translation: CASSHRDRTNYGYTF.